These T cell receptor beta chains were read from a single sample in a study of CD8 T cells in ankylosing spondylitis. TCRdb used MiXCR to reprocess the 5' RACE reads, holding one entry per CDR3 protein. This repertoire shows roughly 40,000 distinct CDR3 sequences, approximately 10% found once; its top ten account for just over 1.4%. The sequenced sample consisted of blood, either unsorted or a sorted T cell fraction (not recorded which). The receptor set was obtained from a male donor with ankylosing spondylitis or in good health (not recorded which). Both conserved end residues are part of each CDR3. Fields, in order: J gene, clone size, V gene, CDR3 protein. A clone size is listed for some rows: how often the clone was seen (once, few, many), or a class if it is expanded.

j_gene: TRBJ1-1
abundance: many
v_gene: TRBV28
CDR3aa: CASSFGHRMNTEAFF

j_gene: TRBJ1-1
abundance: once
v_gene: TRBV29-1
CDR3aa: CGVERNTEAFF

j_gene: TRBJ2-1
abundance: many
v_gene: TRBV5-1
CDR3aa: CASRPGLADVNEQFF

j_gene: TRBJ1-1
abundance: few
v_gene: TRBV18
CDR3aa: CASSPQGANLNTEAFF

j_gene: TRBJ2-2
abundance: many
v_gene: TRBV12-3/TRBV12-4
CDR3aa: CASIRNTGELFF

j_gene: TRBJ2-2
abundance: many
v_gene: TRBV12-3/TRBV12-4
CDR3aa: CASRATNTGELFF

j_gene: TRBJ2-5
abundance: .
v_gene: TRBV7-6
CDR3aa: CASSLVQGWQETQYF

j_gene: TRBJ1-1
abundance: .
v_gene: TRBV2
CDR3aa: CASSEALPNTEAFF

j_gene: TRBJ1-3
abundance: many
v_gene: TRBV10-3
CDR3aa: CAISRVGSSGNTIYF

j_gene: TRBJ1-2
abundance: few
v_gene: TRBV6-1
CDR3aa: CASSEVGEGGYTF

j_gene: TRBJ2-5
abundance: .
v_gene: TRBV20-1
CDR3aa: CSARVDLQETQYF

j_gene: TRBJ2-1
abundance: .
v_gene: TRBV7-9
CDR3aa: CASSPRWGSYNEQFF

j_gene: TRBJ2-5
abundance: many
v_gene: TRBV5-5
CDR3aa: CASSLVGGPTVQETQYF

j_gene: TRBJ2-7
abundance: many
v_gene: TRBV5-1
CDR3aa: CASSSGTVLYEQYF

j_gene: TRBJ1-4
abundance: .
v_gene: TRBV20-1
CDR3aa: CSARGTGDSKREKLFF

j_gene: TRBJ2-5
abundance: .
v_gene: TRBV6-1
CDR3aa: CASRAFQGQETQYF

j_gene: TRBJ2-3
abundance: few
v_gene: TRBV28
CDR3aa: CASSIPLVLGGWTDTQYF

j_gene: TRBJ1-2
abundance: few
v_gene: TRBV28
CDR3aa: CASSSGAYGYTF